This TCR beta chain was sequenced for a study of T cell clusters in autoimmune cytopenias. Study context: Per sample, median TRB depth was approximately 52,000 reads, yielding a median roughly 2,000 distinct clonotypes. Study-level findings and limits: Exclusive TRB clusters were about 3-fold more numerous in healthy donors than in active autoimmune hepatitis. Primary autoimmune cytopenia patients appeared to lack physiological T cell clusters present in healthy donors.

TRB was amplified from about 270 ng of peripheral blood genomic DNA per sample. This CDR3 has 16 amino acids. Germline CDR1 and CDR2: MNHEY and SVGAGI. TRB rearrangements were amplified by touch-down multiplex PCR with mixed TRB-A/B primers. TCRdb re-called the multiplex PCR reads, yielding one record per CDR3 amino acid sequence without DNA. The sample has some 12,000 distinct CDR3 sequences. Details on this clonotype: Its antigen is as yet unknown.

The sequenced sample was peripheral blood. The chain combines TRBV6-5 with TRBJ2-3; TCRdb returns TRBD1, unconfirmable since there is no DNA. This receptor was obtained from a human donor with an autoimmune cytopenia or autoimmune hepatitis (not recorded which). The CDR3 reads CASSYASGAGTDTQYF.